The T cell receptor (beta chain) described here comes from a study of blood T cell repertoires in COVID-19. The wider study: The study drew acute and convalescent COVID-19 samples from the United States, Italy and Spain.

The germline CDR1 and CDR2 sequences are LGHDT and YNNKEL (reference sequence). This CDR3 has 14 amino acids. Losses at the gene ends were 3 bases for V and 4 bases for J; bases not matched to a gene: 5. This table comes from immunoSEQ multiplex PCR, and its TCRdb copy is limited to in-frame clones, with some not included. In the table there are fewer than 7,500 clones, roughly 89% of which are singletons. Sequenced material: peripheral blood. This TCR was sampled from a human donor with active COVID-19. The donor label of this sample is uncertain. The chain is built from TRBV3-1 (or the pseudogene TRBV3-2) and TRBJ2-7; 8 bases fit TRBD2. In DNA, the CDR3 is TGTGCCAGCAGCCACCAAGGACTAGCTTACGAGCAGTACTTC. Its translation: CASSHQGLAYEQYF.